Listed here are 24 T cell receptor beta chains from one sample, sequenced in a study of blood T cell repertoires in COVID-19 (dated by TCRdb to about 2020). The method behind the library was the immunoSEQ multiplex PCR assay. Here the immuneACCESS table is served through TCRdb, limited to in-frame sequences with V and J called. Missing clones are a known gap in these copies; in checked studies unresolved V genes cover under half, and the rest lacks a known reason. The sample records around 130,000 clones, around three quarters of which are singletons. The ten biggest clones cover 10% to 12% of the sample. Sequencing input: peripheral blood. The source is a human donor in a cohort sampled during active COVID-19.

V gene TRBV6-5 combines with J gene TRBJ2-7; 7 bases are shared with TRBD1. This CDR3 comprises 14 residues. Germline V CDR1 and CDR2: MNHEY, SVGAGI. J gave up 4 bases and V 6 bases, and 9 bases lay outside the gene matches. This chain's CDR3 is CASRYRDREYEQYF. The CDR3 DNA sequence: TGTGCCAGCAGGTACCGGGACAGAGAATACGAGCAGTACTTC.

The chain has TRBV5-1 and TRBJ2-7, with 11 bases identical to TRBD2. The germline V gene has CDR1 SGHRS and CDR2 YFSETQ. V shed 4 bases, J shed 2 bases, and the junction held 5 bases outside the gene matches. This CDR3 contains 15 residues. The CDR3 reads CASSRGTSGAYEQYF. In DNA, the CDR3 is TGCGCCAGCAGCCGGGGGACTAGCGGAGCCTACGAGCAGTACTTC.

In this sample, this clone turned up a few times. The J gene is TRBJ1-2, the V gene TRBV27, with D possibly TRBD1 on 5 matching bases. Trimming took 4 bases from V and 0 from J, leaving 9 bases between them. There are 14 residues in the CDR3. Germline loops: CDR1 MNHEY, CDR2 SMNVEV (reference sequence). This CDR3 is CASSSLQANYGYTF. CDR3 nucleotides: TGTGCCAGCAGTTCGCTACAGGCTAACTATGGCTACACCTTC.

The rearrangement joins TRBV5-6 to TRBJ2-5, with a weak D call TRBD1 (5 bases). V was clipped by 0 bases and J by 2 bases, with 8 bases between them. Germline assignment: CDR1 SGHDT and CDR2 YYEEEE. CDR3 length: 14 residues. CDR3 in amino acids: CASSLDYRQETQYF. DNA for the CDR3: TGTGCCAGCAGCTTGGACTACAGGCAAGAGACCCAGTACTTC.

V gene TRBV9 combines with J gene TRBJ2-5, with 10 bases identical to TRBD2. From germline, CDR1 is SGDLS and CDR2 YYNGEE. This CDR3 is 15 amino acids long. V gave up 3 bases and J gave up 3 bases; unmatched junction bases: 5. The CDR3 loop is CASSEGLASEETQYF. CDR3 in DNA: TGTGCCAGCAGCGAGGGACTAGCGTCGGAAGAGACCCAGTACTTC.

This chain connects TRBV10-1 to TRBJ2-7; D is ambiguous. The CDR3 length is 15 residues. Trimming took 10 bases from V and 3 from J, leaving 22 bases between them. Per germline, CDR1 WNHNN and CDR2 SYGVQD (reference sequence). Here the CDR3 reads CATDVRPMRIYEQYF. CDR3 coding DNA: TGCGCCACCGACGTTCGCCCGATGCGGATCTACGAGCAGTACTTC.

This rearrangement joins TRBV15 to TRBJ1-5; D might be TRBD1 (5 bases). With 1 base removed from V and 1 base from J, the gap between germline ends came to 11 bases. This CDR3 comprises 16 residues. Germline CDR1 LNHNV, CDR2 YYDKDF (reference sequence). The CDR3 is CATSRGSGGSNQPQHF. For the CDR3, the DNA is TGTGCCACCAGCAGAGGGTCTGGGGGGAGCAATCAGCCCCAGCATTTT.

The CDR3 DNA reads as TGTGCCAGCAGTTACTCAACAGCTTACGAGCAGTACTTC. This gives the protein CASSYSTAYEQYF. The chain is built from TRBV6-5 and TRBJ2-7; D unclear. The CDR3 is 13 residues long. Germline V gene data show CDR1 as MNHEY and CDR2 as SVGAGI. V shed 0 bases and J shed 4 bases, with 7 bases lying between them.

The chain links TRBV7-9 to TRBJ1-1, with 7 bases that match TRBD1. The CDR3 is 14 amino acids. The germline CDR1 and CDR2 sequences are SEHNR and FQNEAQ (reference sequence). Trimming cost V 4 bases and J 1 base; bases outside gene matches: 3. Here the CDR3 reads CASSSDRTNTEAFF. CDR3 nucleotide sequence: TGTGCCAGCAGCTCGGACAGGACGAACACTGAAGCTTTCTTT.

This rearrangement joins TRBV6-5 to TRBJ1-1; no firm D call. CDR1 is MNHEY and CDR2 is SVGAGI in the germline V gene. The CDR3 sequence is 12 residues long. Trimming stripped 5 bases from V and 8 bases from J, with 12 bases between. The CDR3 spells CASSNPSTEAFF. Written as DNA, the CDR3 is TGTGCCAGCAGTAATCCCTCGACAGAAGCTTTCTTT.

CDR3 sequence (DNA): TGTGCCGGCAATCAGGGAGGTGAAAAACTGTTTTTT. Translating it yields CAGNQGGEKLFF. The genes are TRBV30 and TRBJ1-4, with a weak D call TRBD1 (5 bases). Germline V CDR1 and CDR2: GTSNPN, SVGIG (reference sequence). Trimming stripped 8 bases from V and 7 bases from J, with 14 bases between. The CDR3 is 12 amino acids.

V usage is TRBV11-1 and J usage is TRBJ2-1; D might be TRBD2 (6 bases). V lost 5 bases and J lost 9, with 20 bases in between. In germline, CDR1 is SGHAT, CDR2 FQDESV (reference sequence). This CDR3 spans 15 amino acids. The CDR3 reads CASSPQRAGRSEQFF. The CDR3, as DNA: TGTGCCAGCAGCCCTCAACGGGCGGGAAGGAGTGAGCAGTTCTTC.

This clone has a handful of counts. J is TRBJ1-4 and V is TRBV28, with TRBD1 matching over 9 bases. V lost 6 bases and J lost 7; bases outside the gene matches: 9. CDR1 MDHEN and CDR2 SYDVKM come from the germline V gene. CDR3 length equals 15 residues. CDR3 nucleotides: TGTGCCAGCAGGGCCCACAGGGGGCGAAGTGAAAAACTGTTTTTT. It translates to CASRAHRGRSEKLFF.

The rearrangement uses TRBV4-1 and TRBJ2-3; 13 bases are a match to TRBD2. The CDR3 has 18 amino acids. J gave up 6 bases and V 0 bases, and 9 bases lay outside the gene matches. CDR1 MGHRA and CDR2 YSYEKL come from the germline V gene. This CDR3 reads CASSQDYGTSGIYDTQYF. CDR3 nucleotide sequence: TGCGCCAGCAGCCAAGATTATGGGACTAGCGGGATATACGATACGCAGTATTTT.

The rearrangement links TRBV5-1 to TRBJ2-7; D may be TRBD1 (6 bases). Germline V gene data show CDR1 as SGHRS and CDR2 as YFSETQ. CDR3 length: 14 residues. V was trimmed by 4 bases and J by 0 bases, leaving 11 bases between them. The chain's CDR3 is CASSGTQNSYEQYF. CDR3 DNA: TGCGCCAGCAGCGGGACACAAAACTCCTACGAGCAGTACTTC.

V gene TRBV6-2 or TRBV6-3 combines with J gene TRBJ2-3; TRBD2 agrees at 11 bases. The trim removed 6 bases at V and 0 bases at J, leaving 11 bases unmatched. The germline V gene has CDR1 MNHEY and CDR2 SVGEGT. This CDR3 region has 18 residues. The CDR3 region has the DNA TGTGCCAGCAGCCCCCTAGTAGCGGGGGGGTCTAGCACAGATACGCAGTATTTT. Encoded protein: CASSPLVAGGSSTDTQYF.

The chain couples TRBV7-6 to TRBJ2-7; 7 nucleotides align to TRBD2. V gave up 1 base and J gave up 1 base; unmatched junction bases: 7. Germline assignment: CDR1 SGHVS and CDR2 FNYEAQ. The CDR3 is made up of 16 amino acids. In DNA, the CDR3 is TGTGCCAGCAGCTTAGGCCCCCCGGGGGGATCCTACGAGCAGTACTTC. Protein sequence: CASSLGPPGGSYEQYF.

This chain connects TRBV30 to TRBJ1-4; 9 nucleotides line up with TRBD1. CDR1 is GTSNPN, CDR2 SVGIG, per germline (reference sequence). Germline trimming cut 3 bases from V and 6 bases from J; bases unmatched to any gene: 5. The CDR3 extends over 14 amino acids. The CDR3 DNA reads TGTGCCTGGAGCGCCGGGACAGGGTATGAAAAACTGTTTTTT. Translated: CAWSAGTGYEKLFF.

This chain connects TRBV4-1 to TRBJ1-5, with 9 bases fitting TRBD1. CDR1 MGHRA and CDR2 YSYEKL come from the germline V gene. V shed 4 bases, J shed 3 bases, and the junction held 10 bases outside the gene matches. The CDR3 sequence is 17 residues long. The CDR3 nucleotides are TGCGCCAGCAGCCGCATGCTAAGGACAGGGGTCAATCAGCCCCAGCATTTT. This translates into CASSRMLRTGVNQPQHF.

The genes are TRBV27 and TRBJ2-6, with D perhaps TRBD1 (6 bases). CDR3 length: 16 amino acids. Germline V CDR1 and CDR2: MNHEY, SMNVEV (reference sequence). With 6 bases removed from V and 0 bases from J, the gap between germline ends came to 12 bases. CDR3 amino acids: CASSFTGYSGANVLTF. The CDR3 DNA sequence: TGTGCCAGCAGCTTTACAGGGTACTCTGGGGCCAACGTCCTGACTTTC.

The rearrangement links TRBV3-1 (or the pseudogene TRBV3-2) to TRBJ2-7, with 13 positions matching TRBD2. Germline V lookup: CDR1 LGHDT, CDR2 YNNKEL (reference sequence). The CDR3 length is 16 residues. With 4 bases clipped from V and 3 bases from J, the junction kept 6 bases outside the gene matches. The CDR3 region is CASSRQRLAGGYEQYF. The CDR3 DNA reads TGTGCCAGCAGCCGGCAGAGACTAGCGGGGGGCTACGAGCAGTACTTC.

J is TRBJ1-5 and V is TRBV28; possibly TRBD1 for D (5 bases). Germline assignment: CDR1 MDHEN and CDR2 SYDVKM. The length of the CDR3 is 13 residues. Trimming took off 2 bases at V and 11 bases at J, with 13 bases between the two ends. The DNA of the CDR3 is TGTGCCAGCAGTTTAGTGCAGGGTGTGACCCAGCATTTT. It specifies CASSLVQGVTQHF.

The V gene is TRBV7-9, the J gene TRBJ2-5; D gene ambiguous. The V end lost 5 bases, the J end lost 3 bases, and 4 bases lay between the germline ends. The CDR3 is 11 amino acids. Germline V lookup: CDR1 SEHNR, CDR2 FQNEAQ (reference sequence). CDR3 sequence: CASSIKETQYF. CDR3 bases: TGTGCCAGCAGCATAAAAGAGACCCAGTACTTC.

The chain has TRBV6-5 and TRBJ1-4; D is unclear. This CDR3 contains 13 residues. Per germline, CDR1 MNHEY and CDR2 SVGAGI. V lost 0 bases, J lost 8 bases, and 7 bases lay in between. The CDR3 DNA reads as TGTGCCAGCAGTTACTCGACGGGGGAAAAACTGTTTTTT. This gives the protein CASSYSTGEKLFF.